This T cell receptor (beta chain) was recovered during a study of blood T cells in healthy people across ages. Study-wide findings and caveats: Per million T cells, TCR beta diversity dropped roughly linearly as age increased.

In germline, CDR1 is KGHSH, CDR2 LQKENI. Trimming removed 2 bases at V and 5 bases at J, with 6 bases between. This CDR3 is 12 amino acids long. A sample-barcoded 5' primer and a J-beta primer mix were used in a second PCR of roughly 6 to 12 cycles. TCRdb reprocessed the 5' RACE reads with MiXCR, giving one entry per CDR3 protein. The sample lists about 560,000 distinct CDR3 sequences, roughly a quarter occurring once. Concerning this clonotype: Its target is not known.

These sequences were also reported in another study, on T cells of mothers and their children.

V usage is TRBV18 and J usage is TRBJ2-5; D is unclear. The specimen was blood. The TCR comes from a boy aged 2-9 years in good health. CDR3 loop: CASSPGYETQYF. For the CDR3, the DNA is TGTGCCAGCTCACCAGGGTACGAGACCCAGTACTTC.